This T cell receptor beta chain emerged from a study of shared clonotypes between healthy human individuals. Whole-study findings and limits: In having few donors, the study represented limited genetic and exposure-history diversity. A handful of donors shared 4.5% to 6.5% of their naive CD4 clonotypes.

Germline V CDR1 and CDR2: SGDLS, YYNGEE. The V and J ends lost 0 bases and 3 bases respectively, with 9 bases between them. The CDR3 length is 14 residues. A remark on this clone: The antigen is undetermined. Other DNA sequences in the same sample also yield this CDR3.

Naivety among CD8 cells was defined by CD45RO negativity and positive CCR7 selection, thereby excluding terminally differentiated effector memory CD45RA+ cells. At the deep level, the assay was run. The protocol was immunoSEQ multiplex PCR, while the TCRdb copy is restricted to in-frame clones and leaves out a portion. The sample records around 2,000,000 clones, about 95% being singletons. This clonotype originated in a man aged 18 to 30 in good health. The chain combines TRBV9 with TRBJ1-2; the D is unclear. Sequencing was performed on naive CD8+ T cells sorted from blood. In DNA, the CDR3 is TGTGCCAGCAGCGTAGGGGCAGGAGACTATGGCTACACCTTC. Protein product: CASSVGAGDYGYTF.